This is a list of T cell receptor beta chains from one sample in a study of blood T cell repertoires in COVID-19. Sequenced by immunoSEQ multiplex PCR; TCRdb stores in-frame clones only, minus some. The sample holds approximately 440,000 clones, roughly 87% seen once. Sequences were obtained from PBMCs or T cells enriched from blood (not recorded which). These receptor sequences come from a man younger than 30 who had recovered from COVID-19. CDR3s include the opening cysteine and the closing phenylalanine or tryptophan. Each record gives: CDR3 DNA, CDR3 protein, D gene, J gene, V gene, clone size. D genes are given only for firm matches. Not every row has a clone size; where given, it reads once, few, many or a size class.

cdr3_nt: TGTGCCAGCAGCCAAGTTCTCAATCAGCCCCAGCATTTT
cdr3_aa: CASSQVLNQPQHF
d_call: -
j_call: TRBJ1-5
v_call: TRBV3-1/TRBV3-2
clone_size: -

cdr3_nt: TGCGCCAGCAGTTCCGGACAGACGGCAGATACGCAGTATTTT
cdr3_aa: CASSSGQTADTQYF
d_call: -
j_call: TRBJ2-3
v_call: TRBV5-1
clone_size: -

cdr3_nt: TGTGCCAGCAGCGTCGATGGTCAAGGAGCTAACTATGGCTACACCTTC
cdr3_aa: CASSVDGQGANYGYTF
d_call: -
j_call: TRBJ1-2
v_call: TRBV5-4
clone_size: -

cdr3_nt: TGCAGTGCTAGTTCAGGGGGCTGGACTGAAGCTTTCTTT
cdr3_aa: CSASSGGWTEAFF
d_call: TRBD1
j_call: TRBJ1-1
v_call: TRBV20-1
clone_size: -

cdr3_nt: TGTGCCAGCAGCTCGACAGGAATTTTTAGTGGCGAGCAGTACTTC
cdr3_aa: CASSSTGIFSGEQYF
d_call: -
j_call: TRBJ2-7
v_call: TRBV11-2
clone_size: few

cdr3_nt: TGTGCCAGCTCACCAGGGACAGGAGAGCAGTATTTT
cdr3_aa: CASSPGTGEQYF
d_call: TRBD1
j_call: TRBJ2-3
v_call: TRBV18
clone_size: -

cdr3_nt: TGTGCCAGCAGTCACACACACAGGGCCAGGGATTCACCCCTCCACTTT
cdr3_aa: CASSHTHRARDSPLHF
d_call: -
j_call: TRBJ1-6
v_call: TRBV2
clone_size: -

cdr3_nt: TGTGCCAGCTCCGACAGGGCGCAAGCCGGGGAGCTGTTTTTT
cdr3_aa: CASSDRAQAGELFF
d_call: TRBD1
j_call: TRBJ2-2
v_call: TRBV18
clone_size: -

cdr3_nt: TGTGCCAGCAGTGAAGTGTTGTCAGTCAATAGCAATCAGCCCCAGCATTTT
cdr3_aa: CASSEVLSVNSNQPQHF
d_call: -
j_call: TRBJ1-5
v_call: TRBV6-1
clone_size: -

cdr3_nt: TGTGCCACCAGCATTTCATCCCCATGGACAAGGGGTACGGATTCACCCCTCCACTTT
cdr3_aa: CATSISSPWTRGTDSPLHF
d_call: -
j_call: TRBJ1-6
v_call: TRBV15
clone_size: -

cdr3_nt: TGTGCCAGCAGTTCGACTAGCGGGCTTATCTCTGGGGCCAACGTCCTGACTTTC
cdr3_aa: CASSSTSGLISGANVLTF
d_call: TRBD2
j_call: TRBJ2-6
v_call: TRBV27
clone_size: -

cdr3_nt: TGTGCCAGCAGCTCAGGGGCCACTGAAGCTTTCTTT
cdr3_aa: CASSSGATEAFF
d_call: -
j_call: TRBJ1-1
v_call: TRBV27
clone_size: -

cdr3_nt: TGTGCCAGCAGCGGGGGGAGCGCAGATACGCAGTATTTT
cdr3_aa: CASSGGSADTQYF
d_call: -
j_call: TRBJ2-3
v_call: TRBV5-6
clone_size: -

cdr3_nt: TGTGCCAGCAGGAGAGGGACACCCTACAATGAGCAGTTCTTC
cdr3_aa: CASRRGTPYNEQFF
d_call: -
j_call: TRBJ2-1
v_call: TRBV2
clone_size: -

cdr3_nt: TGTGCCAGCCTCGGGGAGGGTAGCGGGCACAATGAGCAGTTCTTC
cdr3_aa: CASLGEGSGHNEQFF
d_call: TRBD2
j_call: TRBJ2-1
v_call: TRBV3-1/TRBV3-2
clone_size: -

cdr3_nt: TGTGCCAGCAGCGTAGGCTCAGAGGGTTATTGGGGCTACACCTTC
cdr3_aa: CASSVGSEGYWGYTF
d_call: -
j_call: TRBJ1-2
v_call: TRBV9
clone_size: few

cdr3_nt: TGTGCCAGCAGTTCCGGGGTTAATGAAAAACTGTTTTTT
cdr3_aa: CASSSGVNEKLFF
d_call: -
j_call: TRBJ1-4
v_call: TRBV28
clone_size: -

cdr3_nt: TGTGCCAGCTCACCATCAGTTGGCTACACCTTC
cdr3_aa: CASSPSVGYTF
d_call: -
j_call: TRBJ1-2
v_call: TRBV18
clone_size: -

cdr3_nt: TGTGCCAGCACCCACCCCAGCGGGAGACGACCCTGGTGGACCCAGTACTTC
cdr3_aa: CASTHPSGRRPWWTQYF
d_call: TRBD2
j_call: TRBJ2-5
v_call: TRBV28
clone_size: -

cdr3_nt: TGTGCCAGCAGCTTGGCCCCAAGAGCGGAGACCCAGTACTTC
cdr3_aa: CASSLAPRAETQYF
d_call: -
j_call: TRBJ2-5
v_call: TRBV11-1
clone_size: -

cdr3_nt: TGTGCCAGCAGCCAGAATTCACCCCTCCACTTT
cdr3_aa: CASSQNSPLHF
d_call: -
j_call: TRBJ1-6
v_call: TRBV7-9
clone_size: once

cdr3_nt: TGTGCCAGCAGCTTGGCCCCAGGGTTGGGACAGCCCCAGCATTTT
cdr3_aa: CASSLAPGLGQPQHF
d_call: -
j_call: TRBJ1-5
v_call: TRBV5-5
clone_size: -

cdr3_nt: TGTGCCAGCAGTTTATCCGGGACAGGGGTAGATACGCAGTATTTT
cdr3_aa: CASSLSGTGVDTQYF
d_call: TRBD1
j_call: TRBJ2-3
v_call: TRBV27
clone_size: -

cdr3_nt: TGTGCCAGCCTACCCACGGGGTCCGCTGAAGCTTTCTTT
cdr3_aa: CASLPTGSAEAFF
d_call: -
j_call: TRBJ1-1
v_call: TRBV7-9
clone_size: -

cdr3_nt: TGTGCCAGCACTTTACTCGCGGGCGACGAGCAGTACTTC
cdr3_aa: CASTLLAGDEQYF
d_call: -
j_call: TRBJ2-7
v_call: TRBV6-6
clone_size: -

cdr3_nt: TGTGCCAGTAAACAGGGGGCCCGGCGACAACATTCACCCCTCCACTTT
cdr3_aa: CASKQGARRQHSPLHF
d_call: TRBD1
j_call: TRBJ1-6
v_call: TRBV27
clone_size: -

cdr3_nt: TGTGCCAGCGGCGCGGGTCGGGTCGCAACAAACACTGAAGCTTTCTTT
cdr3_aa: CASGAGRVATNTEAFF
d_call: -
j_call: TRBJ1-1
v_call: TRBV2
clone_size: -

cdr3_nt: TGTGCCAGCAGCTTAGGTGGGGGGGCTAACATTCAGTACTTC
cdr3_aa: CASSLGGGANIQYF
d_call: -
j_call: TRBJ2-4
v_call: TRBV11-2
clone_size: -

cdr3_nt: TGCGCCAGCAGCTCCAGCGGGAGCTACGAGCAGTACTTC
cdr3_aa: CASSSSGSYEQYF
d_call: TRBD2
j_call: TRBJ2-7
v_call: TRBV4-1
clone_size: -

cdr3_nt: TGTGCCAGCAGCTTTGACATGGGTCAGCCCCAGCATTTT
cdr3_aa: CASSFDMGQPQHF
d_call: -
j_call: TRBJ1-5
v_call: TRBV5-4
clone_size: -

cdr3_nt: TGTGCCAGCACCACCGAAAGGGACAGGGAGAGAACAGATACGCAGTATTTT
cdr3_aa: CASTTERDRERTDTQYF
d_call: TRBD1
j_call: TRBJ2-3
v_call: TRBV7-9
clone_size: -

cdr3_nt: TGTGCCACCAGCAGAGAGGCGGGAGGGCTTTACGAGCAGTACTTC
cdr3_aa: CATSREAGGLYEQYF
d_call: TRBD2
j_call: TRBJ2-7
v_call: TRBV15
clone_size: -

cdr3_nt: TGCGCCAGCAGCCAAGTAGGTCGCGGGAGGGCCTTTAAGACCGGGGAGCTGTTTTTT
cdr3_aa: CASSQVGRGRAFKTGELFF
d_call: TRBD2
j_call: TRBJ2-2
v_call: TRBV4-1
clone_size: -

cdr3_nt: TGTGCCAGCAGCGCCGGGACAGAGCAAGAGACCCAGTACTTC
cdr3_aa: CASSAGTEQETQYF
d_call: TRBD1
j_call: TRBJ2-5
v_call: TRBV3-1/TRBV3-2
clone_size: -

cdr3_nt: TGTGCCAGCAGCTTAGCGCTCCTAAATCCTGAGCAGTTCTTC
cdr3_aa: CASSLALLNPEQFF
d_call: -
j_call: TRBJ2-1
v_call: TRBV7-9
clone_size: few

cdr3_nt: TGTGCCAGCAGCTGGAAGGCGGGGAGGGAAAAACTGTTTTTT
cdr3_aa: CASSWKAGREKLFF
d_call: -
j_call: TRBJ1-4
v_call: TRBV7-2
clone_size: -

cdr3_nt: TGTGCCAGTAGTGAACAGAACGTACTTTCACCCCTCCACTTT
cdr3_aa: CASSEQNVLSPLHF
d_call: -
j_call: TRBJ1-6
v_call: TRBV19
clone_size: -

cdr3_nt: TGTGCCAGCAGTTATCAGGGAAGCTATGGCTACACCTTC
cdr3_aa: CASSYQGSYGYTF
d_call: -
j_call: TRBJ1-2
v_call: TRBV12-3/TRBV12-4
clone_size: -

cdr3_nt: TGTGCCATCAGTGCTGGCGGGGGTTCCTACGAGCAGTACTTC
cdr3_aa: CAISAGGGSYEQYF
d_call: TRBD2
j_call: TRBJ2-7
v_call: TRBV10-3
clone_size: -

cdr3_nt: TGTGCCAGCAGTAAGACAGGGAATACTGAAGCTTTCTTT
cdr3_aa: CASSKTGNTEAFF
d_call: TRBD1
j_call: TRBJ1-1
v_call: TRBV6-6
clone_size: -

cdr3_nt: TGTGCCAGCTCACCCCCCGGAGCGGAGAACACTGAAGCTTTCTTT
cdr3_aa: CASSPPGAENTEAFF
d_call: -
j_call: TRBJ1-1
v_call: TRBV18
clone_size: -

cdr3_nt: TGTGCCACCGGTCGCTCCTACGAGCAGTACTTC
cdr3_aa: CATGRSYEQYF
d_call: -
j_call: TRBJ2-7
v_call: TRBV12-3/TRBV12-4
clone_size: once

cdr3_nt: TGCGCCAGCAGCCAAGGCGGGGACAGGACTAACTATGGCTACACCTTC
cdr3_aa: CASSQGGDRTNYGYTF
d_call: TRBD1
j_call: TRBJ1-2
v_call: TRBV4-1
clone_size: few

cdr3_nt: TGCGCCAGCAGCTTGGCAGGGGACAATCAGCCCCAGCATTTT
cdr3_aa: CASSLAGDNQPQHF
d_call: -
j_call: TRBJ1-5
v_call: TRBV5-1
clone_size: -

cdr3_nt: -
cdr3_aa: CASSSSEWSEQYF
d_call: -
j_call: TRBJ2-7
v_call: TRBV27
clone_size: -

cdr3_nt: TGTGCCACCAGTGAGGCCGAGACAAATTCACCCCTCCACTTT
cdr3_aa: CATSEAETNSPLHF
d_call: -
j_call: TRBJ1-6
v_call: TRBV24-1
clone_size: -

cdr3_nt: TGTGCCAGCAGTTTGATCGGGGACACTCTGAACACTGAAGCTTTCTTT
cdr3_aa: CASSLIGDTLNTEAFF
d_call: -
j_call: TRBJ1-1
v_call: TRBV27
clone_size: -

cdr3_nt: TGTGCCACCAGCAGTCTTACAGGGGGCACTGAAGCTTTCTTT
cdr3_aa: CATSSLTGGTEAFF
d_call: TRBD1
j_call: TRBJ1-1
v_call: TRBV15
clone_size: -

cdr3_nt: TGTGCCACCTCACCGGGACAGGGGCGTGAGCAGTTCTTC
cdr3_aa: CATSPGQGREQFF
d_call: TRBD1
j_call: TRBJ2-1
v_call: TRBV10-3
clone_size: -

cdr3_nt: TGTGCCAGCTCACCAGTCACCGGGACAGCTGGAAACACCATATATTTT
cdr3_aa: CASSPVTGTAGNTIYF
d_call: TRBD1
j_call: TRBJ1-3
v_call: TRBV18
clone_size: -

cdr3_nt: TGTGCCAGCAGCTTAGAGGGACAGATCGGTCAGCCCCAGCATTTT
cdr3_aa: CASSLEGQIGQPQHF
d_call: TRBD1
j_call: TRBJ1-5
v_call: TRBV7-8
clone_size: -

cdr3_nt: TGTGCCAGCCGAGGACAGGGGAATAGCTACACCTTC
cdr3_aa: CASRGQGNSYTF
d_call: TRBD1
j_call: TRBJ1-2
v_call: TRBV3-1/TRBV3-2
clone_size: once

cdr3_nt: TGTGCCACCAGCGATACACAGGGAATGAAGCAGCCCCAGCATTTT
cdr3_aa: CATSDTQGMKQPQHF
d_call: -
j_call: TRBJ1-5
v_call: TRBV15
clone_size: few

cdr3_nt: TGTGCCAGCGGTGAGGGGGCTCAAGAGACCCAGTACTTC
cdr3_aa: CASGEGAQETQYF
d_call: TRBD1
j_call: TRBJ2-5
v_call: TRBV5-4
clone_size: -

cdr3_nt: TGCGCCAGCAGCCAGGGGGGCTACAATGAGCAGTTCTTC
cdr3_aa: CASSQGGYNEQFF
d_call: -
j_call: TRBJ2-1
v_call: TRBV5-1
clone_size: -

cdr3_nt: TGTGCCAGCGCGGACTCGAACACCATATATTTT
cdr3_aa: CASADSNTIYF
d_call: -
j_call: TRBJ1-3
v_call: TRBV2
clone_size: -

cdr3_nt: TGTGCCAGCAGTTTAAGGCAGACAGAATTCAAGGTTGCCCTCCACTTT
cdr3_aa: CASSLRQTEFKVALHF
d_call: -
j_call: TRBJ1-6
v_call: TRBV27
clone_size: -

cdr3_nt: TGTGCCATCAGTGTCCCAGGGACTAGACGTTTGAATGAGCAGTTCTTC
cdr3_aa: CAISVPGTRRLNEQFF
d_call: TRBD2
j_call: TRBJ2-1
v_call: TRBV10-3
clone_size: -

cdr3_nt: TGTGCCAGCAGCCCAAGACTACAAAGCTACAATGAGCAGTTCTTC
cdr3_aa: CASSPRLQSYNEQFF
d_call: -
j_call: TRBJ2-1
v_call: TRBV9
clone_size: -